There are a few counts of the clone carrying this TCR beta chain. Its specificity is not known. The sample belongs to a study of CD8 T cells in ankylosing spondylitis. The germline V and J ends were trimmed by 2 bases and 2 bases, with 15 bases remaining between them. The CDR3 extends over 15 amino acids. Germline V gives CDR1 SQVTM, CDR2 ANQGSEA. A quantitative 5'-RACE method, one with molecular barcodes, was used to make TCR beta libraries. Using its own MiXCR run on the 5' RACE reads, TCRdb lists one record per CDR3 protein. The data show about 300,000 distinct CDR3 sequences, about a fifth seen once. Study results and caveats: A TCR beta motif made of several highly homologous variants seemed typical of ankylosing spondylitis blood.

The sequence was obtained from a female donor with ankylosing spondylitis or in good health (not recorded which). The chain uses TRBV29-1 and TRBJ1-1; the D gene is possibly TRBD1 (6 bases). Specimen: blood, either unsorted or a sorted T cell fraction (not recorded which). The CDR3 DNA sequence: TGCAGCGTTGAAAAAGGAGGGGGGGGTAACACTGAAGCTTTCTTT. As protein: CSVEKGGGGNTEAFF. Together with reference TRBV29-1 and TRBJ1-1, the CDR3 gives the full variable domain: SAVISQKPSRDICQRGTSLTIQCQVDSQVTMMFWYRQQPGQSLTLIATANQGSEATYESGFVIDKFPISRPNLTFSTLTVSNMSPEDSSIYLCSVEKGGGGNTEAFFGQGTRLTVV.